This T cell receptor (beta chain) was obtained from a study of T-cell reconstitution after alpha-beta-depleted transplantation in children. Study-wide points: Some patients owed their high day-60 TCRbeta diversity to surviving recipient T cells and thymic progenitors.

Only a few counts were recorded for this clonotype. The antigen remains undetermined. Unique molecular identifiers were incorporated when the TCRbeta library was constructed. TCRdb re-called the PCR reads with MiXCR, one entry per CDR3 protein. This table holds 250,000 or so distinct CDR3 sequences, 6.5% to 9% found once. The CDR3 covers 16 residues. V was clipped by 1 base and J by 5 bases; unmatched bases: 9. CDR1 and CDR2 (germline): SGHVS, FQNEAQ. The chain carries TRBV7-8 and TRBJ1-1, with TRBD1 matching 8 bases. The sample consisted of PBMCs, mostly from graft donor cells, taken 180 days after TCRalphabeta/CD19-depleted stem cell transplant. This TCR was sampled from a male patient younger than 18 who had a stem cell transplant for acute lymphoblastic leukemia, so the T cells may come from the graft donor. CDR3: CASSLGTGLRKTEAFF. The CDR3 DNA reads TGTGCCAGCAGCTTAGGGACAGGGTTGCGTAAAACTGAAGCTTTCTTT.